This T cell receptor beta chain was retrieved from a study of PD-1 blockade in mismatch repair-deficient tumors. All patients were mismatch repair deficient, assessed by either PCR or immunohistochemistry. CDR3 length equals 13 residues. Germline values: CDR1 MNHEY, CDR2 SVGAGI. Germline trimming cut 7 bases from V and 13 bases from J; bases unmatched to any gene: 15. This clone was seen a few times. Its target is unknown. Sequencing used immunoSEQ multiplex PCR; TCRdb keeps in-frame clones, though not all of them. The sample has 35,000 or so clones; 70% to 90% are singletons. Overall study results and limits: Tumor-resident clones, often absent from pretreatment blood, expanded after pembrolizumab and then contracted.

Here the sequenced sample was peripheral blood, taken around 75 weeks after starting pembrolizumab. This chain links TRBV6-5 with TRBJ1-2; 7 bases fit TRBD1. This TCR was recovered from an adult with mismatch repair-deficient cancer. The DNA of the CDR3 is TGTGCCAGCAATCAGGCAGGGGGAGCGGAGAGCACCTTC. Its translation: CASNQAGGAESTF.